These 22 T cell receptor beta chains were sequenced from one sample in a study of T cell responses to AZD1222 COVID-19 vaccine. The table came from immunoSEQ multiplex PCR; TCRdb's copy has only in-frame clones and leaves some out. This table holds about 85,000 clones, 85% to 90% found once. The starting material was peripheral blood, obtained on day 0 of AZD1222 vaccination. The receptors shown here come from an adult in good health.

This chain joins TRBV29-1 and TRBJ1-5, with 11 bases aligning to TRBD1. The germline gives CDR1 SQVTM, CDR2 ANQGSEA. V dropped 4 bases and J dropped 2; count of bases not matched to a gene: 1. CDR3 length equals 14 residues. The CDR3 DNA reads as TGCAGCGTTGGGACAGGGGGCGGCAATCAGCCCCAGCATTTT. Amino acid sequence: CSVGTGGGNQPQHF.

The V and J genes are TRBV12-5 and TRBJ2-7, with a possible D match to TRBD2 (7 bases). Looked up from germline, CDR1 is LGHNT and CDR2 is FRNRAP. Trimming removed 0 bases from V and 3 bases from J, with 12 bases in between. The CDR3 covers 15 residues. The CDR3 region has the DNA TGTGCTAGTGGTTTGGTAATCGGGGGGCTCTACGAGCAGTACTTC. Residues: CASGLVIGGLYEQYF.

V gene TRBV11-2 combines with J gene TRBJ2-3; no firm D call. CDR3 length equals 16 residues. The V and J ends lost 3 bases and 6 bases respectively, with 19 bases between them. From germline, CDR1 is SGHAT and CDR2 FQNNGV. CDR3 loop: CASSLGRALVVDTQYF. The CDR3, as DNA: TGTGCCAGCAGCTTGGGAAGAGCCCTGGTCGTTGATACGCAGTATTTT.

This clone has only one observation. The chain uses TRBV27 and TRBJ1-1, with D tentatively TRBD1 (5 bases). V was cut by 3 bases and J by 4 bases, with 9 bases left in between. CDR1 and CDR2 (germline): MNHEY, SMNVEV (reference sequence). This CDR3 is built from 13 residues. CDR3 nucleotides: TGTGCCAGCAGTTTTTCAAGGGGCACTGAAGCTTTCTTT. The encoded protein is CASSFSRGTEAFF.

The V and J genes are TRBV6-6 and TRBJ2-1; 8 positions agree with TRBD2. The junction had 8 bases not matched to a gene; V was cut back by 0 bases and J by 7 bases. Per the germline V gene, CDR1 is MNHNY and CDR2 is SVGAGI (reference sequence). This CDR3 contains 16 residues. CDR3 protein: CASSYSTGGPRNEQFF. The CDR3 coding sequence is TGTGCCAGCAGTTACTCTACGGGAGGGCCTAGGAATGAGCAGTTCTTC.

V is TRBV3-1 (or the pseudogene TRBV3-2) and J is TRBJ1-4, with D unclear. From germline, CDR1 is LGHDT and CDR2 YNNKEL (reference sequence). The CDR3 is 13 amino acids. V was pared by 0 bases and J by 8 bases, with 7 bases between. The CDR3 coding sequence is TGTGCCAGCAGCCAAGATAAGCAGGAAAAACTGTTTTTT. Amino acid sequence: CASSQDKQEKLFF.

This clone was seen a handful of times. The DNA for the CDR3 is TGTGCCAGCAGCGTATTGACTAGCGGGAATAATGAGCAGTTCTTC. Amino acid sequence: CASSVLTSGNNEQFF. This chain joins TRBV9 and TRBJ2-1, with 11 nucleotides matching TRBD2. V lost 1 base and J lost 7; bases outside the gene matches: 4. CDR1 and CDR2 (germline): SGDLS, YYNGEE. CDR3 size: 15 residues.

The chain has TRBV11-2 and TRBJ2-2; either TRBD1 or TRBD2 may fit D (5 bases each). CDR3 length: 15 amino acids. V gave up 5 bases and J gave up 6 bases, with 16 bases separating them. CDR1 is SGHAT, CDR2 FQNNGV, per germline. DNA for the CDR3: TGTGCCAGCAGCCCCCGGGACCGGGTCTCCGGGGAGCTGTTTTTT. The encoded protein is CASSPRDRVSGELFF.

This clone was counted a few times. The V gene is TRBV10-2, the J gene TRBJ1-1; TRBD1 might be the D (5 bases). The V gene lost 5 bases and the J gene lost 5 bases, with 12 bases spanning the gap. The germline CDR1 and CDR2 sequences are WSHSY and SAAADI. The CDR3 spans 13 residues. The CDR3 DNA reads as TGCGCCAGCAGTCGGGTGGGGGAAACTGAAGCTTTCTTT. It codes for CASSRVGETEAFF.

This clone was observed a handful of times. In the same sample, other DNA sequences code for this CDR3. The J gene is TRBJ1-5, the V gene TRBV29-1; 7 positions agree with TRBD1. Germline lookup yields CDR1 SQVTM and CDR2 ANQGSEA. The length of the CDR3 is 13 residues. V shed 4 bases, J shed 2 bases, and the junction held 2 bases outside the gene matches. The CDR3: CSVGQGRNQPQHF. For the CDR3, the DNA is TGCAGCGTTGGACAGGGACGCAATCAGCCCCAGCATTTT.

The chain employs TRBV19 and TRBJ1-5; weak D call: TRBD1 (6 bases). Trimming stripped 8 bases from V and 11 bases from J, with 22 bases between. Germline V gives CDR1 LNHDA, CDR2 SQIVND (reference sequence). The CDR3 has 14 amino acids. The CDR3: CASDSGDGRVAQHF. In DNA, the CDR3 is TGTGCCAGTGACTCAGGGGATGGGCGGGTGGCCCAGCATTTT.

The chain carries TRBV5-1 and TRBJ2-1, with 9 bases aligning to TRBD2. CDR3 length: 16 amino acids. V dropped 3 bases and J dropped 3; count of bases not matched to a gene: 7. The germline CDR1 and CDR2 sequences are SGHRS and YFSETQ. CDR3 in amino acids: CASSSNSGSFYNEQFF. DNA of the CDR3: TGCGCCAGCAGCTCAAATAGCGGGAGTTTCTACAATGAGCAGTTCTTC.

The genes are TRBV7-4 and TRBJ1-6, with D possibly TRBD1 on 6 matching bases. V lost 3 bases and J 1 base, leaving 10 bases between the germline ends. The CDR3 is 16 amino acids. The V gene's germline CDR1 is SGHVT and CDR2 SQSDAQ. The CDR3 DNA is TGTGCCAGCAGCTTTCAAGGGGGATCCTATAATTCACCCCTCCACTTT. Translated: CASSFQGGSYNSPLHF.

The chain uses TRBV6-6 and TRBJ1-1, with D uncertain. The CDR3 consists of 14 residues. V dropped 5 bases and J dropped 1 base, with 11 bases sitting between them. Germline loops: CDR1 MNHNY, CDR2 SVGAGI (reference sequence). The CDR3 spells CASSPTLGNTEAFF. CDR3 coding DNA: TGTGCCAGCAGTCCTACCTTGGGGAACACTGAAGCTTTCTTT.

The gene calls are TRBV6-6 and TRBJ1-5; 8 bases are shared with TRBD1. Germline values: CDR1 MNHNY, CDR2 SVGAGI (reference sequence). With 6 bases clipped from V and 5 bases from J, the junction kept 3 bases outside the gene matches. The CDR3 runs 13 residues. The CDR3, as DNA: TGTGCCAGCAGGGACAGGGAGTATCAGCCCCAGCATTTT. Translated, it gives CASRDREYQPQHF.

V is TRBV7-3 and J is TRBJ2-2; a possible D gene is TRBD1 (6 bases). Per the germline V gene, CDR1 is SGHTA and CDR2 is FQGTGA. The V end lost 4 bases, the J end lost 6 bases, and 9 bases lay between the germline ends. This CDR3 is built from 13 residues. Written as DNA, the CDR3 is TGTGCCAGCAGCTCTACAGGGCCCGGGGAGCTGTTTTTT. The encoded protein is CASSSTGPGELFF.

The chain recombines TRBV28 with TRBJ2-7, with D perhaps matching TRBD1 (5 bases). This CDR3 is 14 amino acids long. Looked up from germline, CDR1 is MDHEN and CDR2 is SYDVKM. Trimming cost V 8 bases and J 4 bases, with 18 bases left between them. CDR3 coding DNA: TGTGCCAGCCTTACGACAGCGCCCGAGTACGAGCAGTACTTC. Encoded protein: CASLTTAPEYEQYF.

Only a few counts were recorded for this clone. The chain recombines TRBV7-2 with TRBJ1-5; possibly TRBD1 for D (5 bases). Germline assignment: CDR1 SGHTA and CDR2 FQGNSA. V was shortened by 6 bases and J by 1 base, with 13 bases between the two germline ends. This CDR3 has 15 residues. The CDR3 DNA reads TGTGCCAGCAGTCCGACCCCAGGGAGCAATCAGCCCCAGCATTTT. Translating it yields CASSPTPGSNQPQHF.

The chain carries TRBV5-4 and TRBJ2-7, with 13 positions matching TRBD2. The trim removed 4 bases at V and 0 bases at J, leaving 4 bases unmatched. From germline, CDR1 is SGHNT and CDR2 YYREEE (reference sequence). This CDR3 region has 16 residues. CDR3 sequence: CASSPGTSGASYEQYF. CDR3 in DNA: TGTGCCAGCAGCCCGGGGACTAGCGGGGCCTCCTACGAGCAGTACTTC.

The V gene is TRBV5-1, the J gene TRBJ1-5; TRBD1 agrees at 7 bases. The CDR3 has 15 amino acids. Germline V gene data show CDR1 as SGHRS and CDR2 as YFSETQ. V shed 4 bases and J 0 bases; nucleotides not matched to a gene: 4. This CDR3 reads CASSPGTVSNQPQHF. The CDR3 coding sequence is TGCGCCAGCAGCCCGGGGACAGTTAGCAATCAGCCCCAGCATTTT.

This clone showed up just a few times. V gene TRBV7-8 combines with J gene TRBJ1-2; 8 bases map to TRBD1. V lost 1 base and J lost 5; bases outside the gene matches: 6. The germline V gene encodes CDR1 SGHVS and CDR2 FQNEAQ. The CDR3 length is 15 residues. The CDR3 nucleotides read TGTGCCAGCAGCTTAGGCCGGACAGGGAATTATGGCTACACCTTC. Amino acid sequence: CASSLGRTGNYGYTF.

The J gene is TRBJ1-2, the V gene TRBV28; D is undetermined. This CDR3 is built from 14 residues. The V gene lost 6 bases and the J gene lost 0 bases, with 11 bases spanning the gap. Germline values: CDR1 MDHEN, CDR2 SYDVKM. Here the CDR3 DNA reads TGTGCCAGCAGAGCCGGGCAGTCTAACTATGGCTACACCTTC. This translates into CASRAGQSNYGYTF.